These 18 T cell receptor beta chains share one sample of origin, sequenced in a study of T-cell reconstitution after alpha-beta-depleted transplantation in children. Researchers prepared the TCRbeta library using unique molecular identifiers, the study reports. Via MiXCR, TCRdb re-called the PCR reads, giving one row per CDR3 protein. The sample has 230,000 or so distinct CDR3 sequences; 12% are singletons. The sequencing here drew on PBMCs from the stem cell graft donor, taken from the stem cell graft. The receptors were sampled from a human donor who donated a stem cell graft to a child with acute lymphoblastic leukemia.

The chain joins TRBV11-2 to TRBJ2-7; no clear D. Trimming stripped 1 base from V and 3 bases from J, with 7 bases between. The CDR3 extends over 13 amino acids. Germline V gene lookup returns CDR1 SGHAT and CDR2 FQNNGV. CDR3 in amino acids: CASSLVSLYEQYF. CDR3 nucleotide sequence: TGTGCCAGCAGCTTAGTCTCTCTCTACGAGCAGTACTTC.

This clonotype was seen only a few times. The chain is built from TRBV5-1 and TRBJ2-3; 11 positions match TRBD2. V shed 9 bases, J shed 6 bases, and the junction held 15 bases outside the gene matches. Germline assignment: CDR1 SGHRS and CDR2 YFSETQ. This CDR3 is built from 16 residues. This CDR3 reads CATDDGTSGDPDTQYF. The CDR3 region has the DNA TGCGCCACCGACGACGGGACTAGCGGAGACCCGGATACGCAGTATTTT. Full variable domain (remainder filled in from reference TRBV5-1 and TRBJ2-3): KAGVTQTPRYLIKTRGQQVTLSCSPISGHRSVSWYQQTPGQGLQFLFEYFSETQRNKGNFPGRFSGRQFSNSRSEMNVSTLELGDSALYLCATDDGTSGDPDTQYFGPGTRLTVL.

This clonotype was detected a few times. The chain has TRBV13 and TRBJ1-2; D is uncertain. Germline V gene sequence: CDR1 PRHDT, CDR2 FYEKMQ (reference sequence). Trimming left V 1 base short and J 0 bases short, with 15 bases between. The CDR3 has 17 amino acids. Here the CDR3 DNA reads TGTGCCAGCAGCTTAGAAATAGAATGGAATCCTAACTATGGCTACACCTTC. As protein: CASSLEIEWNPNYGYTF.

Worth noting for this clonotype: This clone may be a read error of a much larger clone one base away. This chain links TRBV5-1 with TRBJ1-1; possible D gene TRBD1, 6 bases. In germline, CDR1 is SGHRS, CDR2 YFSETQ. The CDR3 contains 14 residues. CDR3: CASSLGGRNNEAFF. The CDR3, as DNA: TGCGCCAGCAGCTTGGGGGGGCGGAACAATGAAGCTTTCTTT. The full variable domain, in which reference TRBV5-1 and TRBJ1-1 provide the parts outside the CDR3, is KAGVTQTPRYLIKTRGQQVTLSCSPISGHRSVSWYQQTPGQGLQFLFEYFSETQRNKGNFPGRFSGRQFSNSRSEMNVSTLELGDSALYLCASSLGGRNNEAFFGQGTRLTVV.

Ten or more counts support this clonotype. This sequence joins TRBV20-1 and TRBJ2-5; the D call may be TRBD1 or TRBD2 (5 bases each). This CDR3 is 14 amino acids long. Trimming cost V 2 bases and J 5 bases, with 15 bases left between them. Germline CDR1 reads DFQATT; CDR2 reads SNEGSKA (reference sequence). CDR3 region: CSARLDRGMETQYF. The CDR3 coding sequence is TGCAGTGCTAGACTTGACAGAGGGATGGAGACCCAGTACTTC.

This clonotype was seen many times. The chain uses TRBV4-1 and TRBJ2-7; TRBD1 might be the D (5 bases). Germline V gene lookup returns CDR1 MGHRA and CDR2 YSYEKL. Trimming removed 0 bases at V and 3 bases at J, with 15 bases between. The CDR3 extends over 16 amino acids. The CDR3 spells CASSQEWGSTFYEQYF. The CDR3, as DNA: TGCGCCAGCAGCCAAGAATGGGGCTCCACCTTCTACGAGCAGTACTTC.

In this sample, this clonotype turned up many times. V is TRBV29-1 and J is TRBJ1-1; 7 nucleotides line up with TRBD1. Trimming at V came to 2 bases and at J to 4 bases, leaving 4 bases not matched to a gene. Germline V gives CDR1 SQVTM, CDR2 ANQGSEA. The CDR3 sequence is 13 residues long. The CDR3 sequence is CSVEKGASTEAFF. DNA of the CDR3: TGCAGCGTTGAAAAGGGGGCGAGCACTGAAGCTTTCTTT.

Points on this clonotype: A read error is possible here, since a much larger clone lies one base away. This chain connects TRBV27 to TRBJ1-6; TRBD1 might be the D (5 bases). Germline V gives CDR1 MNHEY, CDR2 SMNVEV (reference sequence). Trimming removed 2 bases at V and 0 bases at J, with 17 bases between. This CDR3 is 19 amino acids long. In DNA form, the CDR3 reads TGTGCCAGCAGTTTACTGGTCTGGGGCCCTAGCTCCTATAATTCACCCCTCCACTTT. This encodes CASSLLVWGPSSYNSPLHF.

This clonotype was counted ten times or more. The chain links TRBV27 to TRBJ1-2; 9 bases fit TRBD1. The CDR3 covers 17 residues. The junction had 20 bases not matched to a gene; V was cut back by 7 bases and J by 8 bases. Germline V gene data show CDR1 as MNHEY and CDR2 as SMNVEV (reference sequence). In DNA, the CDR3 is TGTGCCAGCACCTCTTTTTCGTCTGGGACAGGGCTCCGGGGCTACACCTTC. As protein: CASTSFSSGTGLRGYTF.

This clonotype came up once. This chain uses TRBV7-2 with TRBJ2-1, with 9 positions matching TRBD2. The CDR3 loop spans 15 amino acids. In germline, CDR1 is SGHTA, CDR2 FQGNSA. The trim removed 5 bases at V and 9 bases at J, leaving 11 bases unmatched. Written as DNA, the CDR3 is TGTGCCAGCAGCCCCTCTGGCGGGAGGGCTGGTGAGCAGTTCTTC. As protein: CASSPSGGRAGEQFF.

This clonotype was detected many times. The chain has TRBV24-1 and TRBJ2-7; 10 bases line up with TRBD1. Germline CDR1 reads KGHDR; CDR2 reads SFDVKD. After removal of 5 bases from V and 3 bases from J, the junction contained 6 bases not matched to a gene. CDR3 length equals 15 residues. Written as DNA, the CDR3 is TGTGCCACCAGTGGGATGGGGGACAGGGGCTACGAGCAGTACTTC. Encoded protein: CATSGMGDRGYEQYF.

This clonotype was counted at least ten times. This chain links TRBV5-1 with TRBJ2-1; TRBD2 matches 14 bases. Germline loops: CDR1 SGHRS, CDR2 YFSETQ. This CDR3 is built from 14 residues. The ends lost 3 bases at V and 9 bases at J; junction bases unmatched: 2. This CDR3 is CASSWGLAGAEQFF. CDR3 nucleotide sequence: TGCGCCAGCAGCTGGGGACTAGCGGGAGCTGAGCAGTTCTTC.

This clonotype was counted many times. The chain couples TRBV5-1 to TRBJ2-5; D is unclear. Germline CDR1 reads SGHRS; CDR2 reads YFSETQ. V was shortened by 0 bases and J by 5 bases, with 5 bases between the two germline ends. This CDR3 spans 12 amino acids. Here the CDR3 DNA reads TGCGCCAGCAGCTTGGCCACGGAGACCCAGTACTTC. Protein: CASSLATETQYF.

This clonotype occurred many times. The genes are TRBV7-9 and TRBJ1-6; a weak D match, TRBD1 (6 bases). The length of the CDR3 is 14 residues. Germline loops: CDR1 SEHNR, CDR2 FQNEAQ (reference sequence). Trimming cost V 2 bases and J 16 bases, with 18 bases left between them. This CDR3 reads CASSLKGGPAELHF. In DNA, the CDR3 is TGTGCCAGCAGCTTAAAGGGGGGACCGGCTGAGCTCCACTTT.

This clonotype occurred many times. The chain links TRBV25-1 to TRBJ2-7; maybe TRBD1 (6 bases). The CDR3 covers 15 residues. Trimming cost V 8 bases and J 2 bases, with 19 bases left between them. Germline lookup yields CDR1 MGHDK and CDR2 SYGVNS. The CDR3 nucleotides read TGTGCCAGCGCGGAAGGGGACATCGGCCCCTACGAGCAGTACTTC. Translating it yields CASAEGDIGPYEQYF.

About this clonotype: A much more abundant neighbour one base away suggests this may be a read error. The V and J genes are TRBV7-2 and TRBJ1-5; D is ambiguous. CDR3 size: 14 residues. Germline V lookup: CDR1 SGHTA, CDR2 FQGNSA. Here the CDR3 reads CATSLEGSLQPQHF. CDR3 in DNA: TGTGCCACCAGCTTAGAGGGCAGTCTACAGCCCCAGCATTTT. Based on the CDR3 plus reference TRBV7-2 and TRBJ1-5, the full variable domain is GAGVSQSPSNKVTEKGKDVELRCDPISGHTALYWYRQSLGQGLEFLIYFQGNSAPDKSGLPSDRFSAERTGGSVSTLTIQRTQQEDSAVYLCATSLEGSLQPQHFGDGTRLSIL.

This clonotype was detected ten times or more. The V and J genes are TRBV7-9 and TRBJ2-3; 7 bases align to TRBD2. Germline values: CDR1 SEHNR, CDR2 FQNEAQ (reference sequence). The CDR3 sequence is 15 residues long. The V segment lost 2 bases and the J segment 1 base; nucleotides outside the gene matches: 3. The CDR3 reads CASSLLAARTDTQYF. The CDR3 DNA reads as TGTGCCAGCAGCTTACTAGCGGCTCGCACAGATACGCAGTATTTT.

This clonotype was counted ten times or more. This chain links TRBV3-1 with TRBJ1-6; D call uncertain. This CDR3 comprises 15 residues. CDR1 and CDR2 (germline): LGHDT, YNNKEL (reference sequence). Trimming left V 0 bases short and J 10 bases short, with 13 bases between. CDR3 DNA sequence: TGTGCCAGCAGCCAAGAGATGGGCCTCCGATCACCCCTCCACTTT. This gives the protein CASSQEMGLRSPLHF.